A selection of T cell receptor beta chains follows, all from one sample in a study of T cells in Graves' hyperthyroidism and ophthalmopathy. Using its own MiXCR run on the multiplex PCR reads, TCRdb lists one record per CDR3 protein. The table lists a few hundred thousand distinct CDR3 sequences, 13% to 15% of them singletons, with around 17% in the top ten. Sequencing was done on a sample of blood. The receptors come from a woman aged 18-29 years with Graves' hyperthyroidism. The CDR3 runs from the conserved cysteine through the conserved F or W. The D gene is left open where the match is weak. Some rows have no size entry. The others give once, few or many, or a class for an expanded clone.

length	V	size	D	J	DNA	CDR3
14	TRBV6-5	many	.	TRBJ1-1	TGTGCCAGCAGTTTTAGGTCGGGGAACACTGAAGCTTTCTTT	CASSFRSGNTEAFF
15	TRBV20-1	many	.	TRBJ2-7	TGCAGTGCTAGATCGTTCCGGGACTCTATCCACGAGCAGTACTTC	CSARSFRDSIHEQYF
18	TRBV29-1	.	TRBD2	TRBJ2-1	TGCAGCGTTGAAGTGGGTTCTAGCGGGAGGTACTCCTACAATGAGCAGTTCTTC	CSVEVGSSGRYSYNEQFF
16	TRBV20-1	.	TRBD2	TRBJ2-7	TGCAGTGCTAGAGTGGCTAGCGGGAGTGTTAGCTACGAGCAGTACTTC	CSARVASGSVSYEQYF
15	TRBV7-2	few	.	TRBJ2-3	TGTGCCAGCAGCTCCACCCCGGGAGCAGGAGATACGCAGTATTTT	CASSSTPGAGDTQYF
15	TRBV19	many	.	TRBJ1-1	TGTGCCAGTAGTATAGCGAGTACGGGAGGCCCTGAAGCTTTCTTT	CASSIASTGGPEAFF
21	TRBV27	many	TRBD2	TRBJ2-1	TGTGCCAGCAGTTCGACGGGGGGGGGTCTTGGGAGGAGCGGGAGAGTTGGTGAGCAGTTCTTC	CASSSTGGGLGRSGRVGEQFF
14	TRBV9	many	TRBD1	TRBJ2-5	TGTGCCAGCAGCGTAGAGGGACAGCAAGAGACCCAGTACTTC	CASSVEGQQETQYF
13	TRBV6-1	.	.	TRBJ2-7	TGTGCCAGCAGTGGACCTGGGGCACGAGAGCAGTACTTC	CASSGPGAREQYF
15	TRBV6-2/TRBV6-3	.	.	TRBJ1-4	TGTGCCAGCAGTTATCTGGGTGCAACTAATGAAAAACTGTTTTTT	CASSYLGATNEKLFF
15	TRBV12-3/TRBV12-4	many	.	TRBJ2-6	TGTGCCAGCAGTTTTTCAGGGGATGGGGCCAACGTCCTGACTTTC	CASSFSGDGANVLTF
17	TRBV14	many	TRBD2	TRBJ2-1	TGTGCCAGCAGCCCCTGGGCTAGCGGGTTTTCCTACAATGAGCAGTTCTTC	CASSPWASGFSYNEQFF
16	TRBV11-3	.	TRBD1	TRBJ2-7	TGTGCCAGCAGCTACCTAAGGACAGGGCTAACCTACGAGCGGTACTTC	CASSYLRTGLTYERYF
12	TRBV6-1	many	.	TRBJ2-1	TGTGCCAGCAGCAAACCCTACAATGAGCAGTTCTTC	CASSKPYNEQFF
16	TRBV12-3/TRBV12-4	many	.	TRBJ1-6	TGTGCCAGCAGTTTAGTATTTAGGCGGGATAATTCACCCCTCCACTTT	CASSLVFRRDNSPLHF
17	TRBV5-1	.	.	TRBJ1-2	TGCGCCAGCAGCTTTCCCGGGCCATCGAAGATTAACTATGGCTACACCTTC	CASSFPGPSKINYGYTF